Listed below are T cell receptor beta chains from one sample, sequenced in a study of Graves' ophthalmopathy and Graves' hyperthyroidism. TCRdb reanalysed the multiplex PCR reads using MiXCR and keeps one entry per CDR3 protein. In the table there are some 1.1 million distinct CDR3 sequences, about 40% of which are singletons. Sequenced material: peripheral blood or thyroid tissue (not recorded which). The receptors originated from an adult man with Graves' hyperthyroidism. Both conserved end residues are part of each CDR3. Each record gives: V gene, J gene, D gene, clone size, CDR3 protein, CDR3 DNA. A D gene is named only where the DNA matches it firmly. Only some rows state a clone size, as once, few, many or a class for expanded clones.

>TRBV6-5|TRBJ2-2|NA|few
CASRLQGNTGELFF
TGTGCCAGCCGCCTACAGGGGAACACCGGGGAGCTGTTTTTT
>TRBV7-9|TRBJ2-2|NA|NA
CASSWTEAGELFF
TGTGCCAGCAGCTGGACGGAGGCCGGGGAGCTGTTTTTT
>TRBV2|TRBJ2-7|TRBD1|many
CASSEGRGSYEQYF
TGTGCCAGCAGTGAGGGCAGGGGGTCCTACGAGCAGTACTTC
>TRBV9|TRBJ1-5|NA|NA
CASNPGGAPFNQPQHF
TGTGCCAGCAACCCCGGAGGGGCACCATTCAATCAGCCCCAGCATTTT
>TRBV6-2/TRBV6-3|TRBJ1-1|NA|many
CASSHRKNTEAFF
TGTGCCAGCAGTCACCGGAAGAACACTGAAGCTTTCTTT
>TRBV27|TRBJ2-2|TRBD1|NA
CASSFEDRGWTGELFF
TGTGCCAGCAGTTTCGAAGACAGGGGCTGGACCGGGGAGCTGTTTTTT
>TRBV15|TRBJ2-7|TRBD1|many
CATSRDRQGVASYEQYF
TGTGCCACCAGCAGAGATCGCCAGGGGGTTGCTTCCTACGAGCAGTACTTC
>TRBV4-1|TRBJ1-5|NA|many
CASSQALGDQPQHF
TGCGCCAGCAGCCAAGCGTTAGGGGATCAGCCCCAGCATTTT
>TRBV12-3/TRBV12-4|TRBJ2-7|TRBD2|many
CASTTSGKYEQYF
TGTGCCAGTACGACTAGCGGGAAATACGAGCAGTACTTC
>TRBV19|TRBJ1-1|NA|many
CASSWQGLTEAFF
TGTGCCAGTAGTTGGCAGGGACTCACTGAAGCTTTCTTT
>TRBV29-1|TRBJ1-1|TRBD1|many
CSVEGTGGWNTEAFF
TGCAGCGTTGAGGGGACAGGGGGCTGGAACACTGAAGCTTTCTTT
>TRBV20-1|TRBJ1-5|NA|many
CSAPQGRRNQPQHF
TGCAGTGCCCCCCAGGGACGGCGAAATCAGCCCCAGCATTTT
>TRBV7-9|TRBJ1-5|NA|few
CASSPEGTYQPQHF
TGTGCCAGCAGCCCAGAAGGGACTTATCAGCCCCAGCATTTT
>TRBV11-2|TRBJ1-6|NA|NA
CASSLADGTLNSPLHF
TGTGCCAGCAGCTTAGCGGATGGGACTTTAAATTCACCCCTCCACTTT
>TRBV5-1|TRBJ2-3|NA|many
CASTGSTDTQYF
TGCGCCAGCACAGGTTCCACAGATACGCAGTATTTT
>TRBV29-1|TRBJ2-2|NA|NA
CSGGTLENTGELFF
TGCAGCGGTGGGACACTGGAGAACACCGGGGAGCTGTTTTTT
>TRBV10-3|TRBJ1-2|NA|NA
CAISATSGTNYGYTF
TGTGCCATCAGTGCGACTAGCGGGACGAACTATGGCTACACCTTC
>TRBV7-9|TRBJ2-7|NA|NA
CASSEVGAGSEQYF
TGTGCCAGCAGTGAAGTTGGGGCAGGATCCGAGCAGTACTTC
>TRBV7-9|TRBJ2-7|TRBD1|NA
CASSWATGGYEQYF
TGTGCCAGCAGCTGGGCGACAGGGGGCTACGAGCAGTACTTC
>TRBV10-3|TRBJ1-3|NA|NA
CASVRDSGNTIYF
TGTGCCAGCGTTCGAGACTCTGGAAACACCATATATTTT
>TRBV10-3|TRBJ1-6|TRBD1|NA
CASSTGAYGYNSPLHF
TGTGCCAGCAGCACAGGGGCCTATGGCTACAATTCACCCCTCCACTTT
>TRBV24-1|TRBJ1-2|TRBD1|many
CATSEGTGPGYTF
TGTGCCACCAGTGAAGGGACAGGGCCCGGCTACACCTTC
>TRBV28|TRBJ1-5|NA|NA
CASSLGWVGQPQHF
TGTGCCAGCAGTTTAGGGTGGGTAGGTCAGCCCCAGCATTTT
>TRBV7-9|TRBJ1-6|TRBD1|many
CASSYRDRGSPLHF
TGTGCCAGCAGCTACCGGGACAGGGGATCACCCCTCCACTTT
>TRBV24-1|TRBJ2-1|NA|NA
CATSDPMTEQFF
TGTGCCACCAGTGACCCTATGACTGAGCAGTTCTTC
>TRBV5-1|TRBJ2-7|TRBD1|NA
CASSLGDRGRSYEQYF
TGCGCCAGCAGCTTGGGAGACAGGGGACGATCCTACGAGCAGTACTTC
>TRBV5-5|TRBJ2-2|NA|many
CASSLAQGHDTGELFF
TGTGCCAGCAGCTTGGCCCAGGGGCATGACACCGGGGAGCTGTTTTTT
>TRBV24-1|TRBJ2-3|NA|few
CATSDRGTLDTQYF
TGTGCCACCAGTGATCGCGGGACACTTGATACGCAGTATTTT
>TRBV29-1|TRBJ2-2|TRBD1|NA
CSVEDGQGASAGELFF
TGCAGCGTTGAAGACGGACAGGGGGCTTCCGCCGGGGAGCTGTTTTTT
>TRBV12-3/TRBV12-4|TRBJ2-7|TRBD2|NA
CASSQDRGLAGLYEQYF
TGTGCCAGCAGCCAGGACAGGGGACTAGCGGGCCTCTACGAGCAGTACTTC
>TRBV7-8|TRBJ2-2|NA|NA
CATGRDLDTGELFF
TGTGCCACCGGGCGGGACTTAGACACCGGGGAGCTGTTTTTT
>TRBV2|TRBJ1-2|NA|NA
CASSPVGHDYGYTF
TGTGCCAGCAGTCCCGTGGGACACGACTATGGCTACACCTTC
>TRBV7-9|TRBJ2-7|TRBD1|once
CASSLGGDRATHEQYF
TGTGCCAGCAGCTTAGGCGGGGACAGGGCCACCCACGAGCAGTACTTC
>TRBV9|TRBJ1-1|NA|few
CASSPSPWGLNTEAFF
TGTGCCAGCAGCCCCTCACCTTGGGGCTTGAACACTGAAGCTTTCTTT
>TRBV29-1|TRBJ1-1|TRBD1|once
CSAVRGQVNTEAFF
TGCAGCGCCGTTAGGGGACAGGTGAACACTGAAGCTTTCTTT
>TRBV24-1|TRBJ2-7|NA|many
CATSGGGSYEQYF
TGTGCCACCAGTGGAGGAGGCTCCTACGAGCAGTACTTC
>TRBV15|TRBJ2-5|NA|NA
CATSRDGSGLAQETQYF
TGTGCCACCAGCAGAGATGGGTCTGGGCTAGCCCAAGAGACCCAGTACTTC
>TRBV7-2|TRBJ2-7|NA|NA
CASSVGAGQYYEQYF
TGTGCCAGCAGCGTAGGGGCGGGACAGTATTACGAGCAGTACTTC
>TRBV29-1|TRBJ2-5|TRBD1|many
CSVRDRETQYF
TGCAGCGTCCGGGACAGAGAGACCCAGTACTTC
>TRBV10-3|TRBJ2-5|NA|NA
CAISEKELARNQETQYF
TGTGCCATCAGTGAGAAGGAGTTAGCGAGAAACCAAGAGACCCAGTACTTC
>TRBV7-9|TRBJ2-7|NA|many
CATSRDYEQYF
TGTGCCACCAGTAGAGATTACGAGCAGTACTTC
>TRBV19|TRBJ2-2|NA|many
CASSIWYTGELFF
TGTGCCAGTAGTATATGGTACACCGGGGAGCTGTTTTTT
>TRBV29-1|TRBJ1-4|NA|few
CSVGGAGGTNEKLFF
TGCAGCGTTGGTGGGGCGGGGGGTACTAATGAAAAACTGTTTTTT
>TRBV29-1|TRBJ2-7|NA|many
CSVLEYGYEQYF
TGCAGCGTTCTGGAATATGGGTACGAGCAGTACTTC
>TRBV7-2|TRBJ1-1|NA|few
CASSYPTGMNTEAFF
TGTGCCAGCAGCTACCCGACAGGAATGAACACTGAAGCTTTCTTT
>TRBV6-1|TRBJ2-5|NA|NA
CASNQIVEETQYF
TGTGCCAGCAACCAGATCGTCGAAGAGACCCAGTACTTC
>TRBV20-1|TRBJ2-5|NA|few
CSARAEQETQYF
TGCAGTGCTAGAGCAGAACAAGAGACCCAGTACTTC
>TRBV5-6|TRBJ2-7|TRBD1|NA
CASSAIGQGGDEQYF
TGTGCCAGCAGCGCGATAGGACAGGGTGGCGACGAGCAGTACTTC
>TRBV5-1|TRBJ2-5|NA|many
CASSLNVEETQYF
TGCGCCAGCAGCTTGAACGTTGAAGAGACCCAGTACTTC
>TRBV10-3|TRBJ1-1|TRBD1|NA
CAISGPGTGTEAFF
TGTGCCATCAGTGGACCCGGGACAGGCACTGAAGCTTTCTTT
>TRBV29-1|TRBJ2-7|NA|many
CSVGLPNPYEQYF
TGCAGCGTCGGACTGCCAAATCCCTACGAGCAGTACTTC
>TRBV2|TRBJ1-5|NA|NA
CASRSSGTQHF
TGTGCCAGCAGGAGTTCAGGGACCCAGCATTTT
>TRBV7-9|TRBJ1-2|NA|many
CASSQRAIGGYYGYTF
TGTGCCAGCAGCCAGAGAGCTATCGGGGGCTACTATGGCTACACCTTC
>TRBV20-1|TRBJ1-2|NA|once
CSARDVAVSGYTF
TGCAGTGCTAGAGATGTTGCCGTGTCCGGCTACACCTTC